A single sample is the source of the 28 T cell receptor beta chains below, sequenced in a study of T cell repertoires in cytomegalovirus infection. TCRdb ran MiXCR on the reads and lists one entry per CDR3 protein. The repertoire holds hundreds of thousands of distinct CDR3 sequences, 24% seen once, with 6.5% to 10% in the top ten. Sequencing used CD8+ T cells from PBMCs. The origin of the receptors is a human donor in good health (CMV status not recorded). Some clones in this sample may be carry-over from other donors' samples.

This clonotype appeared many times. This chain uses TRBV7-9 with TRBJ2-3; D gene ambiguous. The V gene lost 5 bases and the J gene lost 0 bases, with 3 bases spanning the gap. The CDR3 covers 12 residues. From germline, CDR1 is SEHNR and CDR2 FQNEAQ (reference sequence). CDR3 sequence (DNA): TGTGCCAGCAGCGTAAGCACAGATACGCAGTATTTT. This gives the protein CASSVSTDTQYF.

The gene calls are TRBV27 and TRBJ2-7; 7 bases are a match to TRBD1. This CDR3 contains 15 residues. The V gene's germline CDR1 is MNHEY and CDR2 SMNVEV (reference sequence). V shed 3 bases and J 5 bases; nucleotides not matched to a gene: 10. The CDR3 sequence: CASSFLPTGKDEQYF. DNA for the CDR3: TGTGCCAGCAGTTTCCTACCGACAGGGAAAGACGAGCAGTACTTC.

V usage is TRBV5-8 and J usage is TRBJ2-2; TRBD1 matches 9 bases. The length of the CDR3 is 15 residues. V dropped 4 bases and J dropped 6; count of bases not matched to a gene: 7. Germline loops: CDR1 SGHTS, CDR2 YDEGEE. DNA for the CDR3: TGTGCCAGCAGCGGGACAGGGCTGGTCGCCGGGGAGCTGTTTTTT. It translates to CASSGTGLVAGELFF.

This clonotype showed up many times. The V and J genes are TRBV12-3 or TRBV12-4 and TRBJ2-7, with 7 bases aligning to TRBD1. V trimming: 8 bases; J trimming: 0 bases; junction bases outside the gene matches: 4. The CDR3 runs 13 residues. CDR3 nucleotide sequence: TGTGCCAGCCGAGGGACAGACTCCTACGAGCAGTACTTC. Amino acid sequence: CASRGTDSYEQYF.

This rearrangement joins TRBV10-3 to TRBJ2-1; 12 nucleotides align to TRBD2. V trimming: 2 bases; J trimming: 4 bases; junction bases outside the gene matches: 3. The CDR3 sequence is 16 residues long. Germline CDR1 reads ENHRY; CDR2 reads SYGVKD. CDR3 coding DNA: TGTGCCATCAGTGAGACCGGGACTAGCGGGTACAATGAGCAGTTCTTC. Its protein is CAISETGTSGYNEQFF.

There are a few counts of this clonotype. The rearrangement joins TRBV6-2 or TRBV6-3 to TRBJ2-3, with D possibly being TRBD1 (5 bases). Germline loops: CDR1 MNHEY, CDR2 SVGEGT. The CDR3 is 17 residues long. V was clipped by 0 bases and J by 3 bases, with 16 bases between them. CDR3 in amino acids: CASSYSMAGKITDTQYF. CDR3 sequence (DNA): TGTGCCAGCAGTTACTCGATGGCAGGGAAGATTACAGATACGCAGTATTTT.

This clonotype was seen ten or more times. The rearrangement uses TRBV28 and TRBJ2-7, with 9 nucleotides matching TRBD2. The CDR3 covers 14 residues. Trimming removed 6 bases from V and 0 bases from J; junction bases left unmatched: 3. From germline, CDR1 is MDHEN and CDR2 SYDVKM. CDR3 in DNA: TGTGCCAGCAGAGCGGGGGGTAGCTCCTACGAGCAGTACGTC. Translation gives CASRAGGSSYEQYV.

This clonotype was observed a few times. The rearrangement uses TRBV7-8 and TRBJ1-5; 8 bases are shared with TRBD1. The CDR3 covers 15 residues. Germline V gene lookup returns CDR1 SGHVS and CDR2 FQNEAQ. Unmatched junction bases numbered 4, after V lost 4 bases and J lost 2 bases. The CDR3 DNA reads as TGTGCCAGCAGCTCGCAACAGGGGGGCAATCAGCCCCAGCATTTT. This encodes CASSSQQGGNQPQHF.

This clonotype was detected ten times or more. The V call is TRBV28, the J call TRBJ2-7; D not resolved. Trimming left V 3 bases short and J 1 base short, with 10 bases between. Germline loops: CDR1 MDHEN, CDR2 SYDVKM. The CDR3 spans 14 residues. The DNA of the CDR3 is TGTGCCAGCAGTTTGTGGCTGAGATCCTACGAGCAGTACGTC. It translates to CASSLWLRSYEQYV.

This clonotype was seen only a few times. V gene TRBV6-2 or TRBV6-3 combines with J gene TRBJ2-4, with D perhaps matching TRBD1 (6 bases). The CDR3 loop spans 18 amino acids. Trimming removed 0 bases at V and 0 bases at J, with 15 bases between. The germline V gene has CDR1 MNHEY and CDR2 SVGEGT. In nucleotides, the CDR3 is TGTGCCAGCAGTTACTCCTCGGACAGTCCCGTAGCCAAAAACATTCAGTACTTC. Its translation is CASSYSSDSPVAKNIQYF.

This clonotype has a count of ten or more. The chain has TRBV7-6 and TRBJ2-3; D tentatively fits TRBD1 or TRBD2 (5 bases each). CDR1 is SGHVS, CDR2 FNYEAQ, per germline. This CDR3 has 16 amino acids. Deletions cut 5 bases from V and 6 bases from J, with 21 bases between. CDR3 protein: CASSPRTAGPVDTQYF. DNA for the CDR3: TGTGCCAGCAGCCCCCGGACTGCAGGGCCCGTGGATACGCAGTATTTT.

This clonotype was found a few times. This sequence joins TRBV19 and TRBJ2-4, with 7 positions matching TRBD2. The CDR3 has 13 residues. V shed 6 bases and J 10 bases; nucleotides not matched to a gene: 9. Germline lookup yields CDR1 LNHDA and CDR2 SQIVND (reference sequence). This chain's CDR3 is CASSGTGGRIQYF. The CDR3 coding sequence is TGTGCCAGTAGCGGTACCGGGGGGAGAATTCAGTACTTC.

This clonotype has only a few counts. This CDR3 reads CASSEIRGGAGTEAFF. CDR3 nucleotides: TGTGCCAGCAGTGAGATTCGGGGGGGCGCCGGCACTGAAGCTTTCTTT. The V gene is TRBV2, the J gene TRBJ1-1; possibly TRBD1 for D (6 bases). V was clipped by 3 bases and J by 4 bases, with 18 bases between them. Germline V gene sequence: CDR1 SNHLY, CDR2 FYNNEI. The CDR3 extends over 16 amino acids.

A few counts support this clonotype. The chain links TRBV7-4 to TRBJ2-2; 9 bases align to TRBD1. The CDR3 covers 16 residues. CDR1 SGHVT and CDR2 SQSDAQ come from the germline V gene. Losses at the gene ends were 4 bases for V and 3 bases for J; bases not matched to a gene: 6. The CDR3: CASSSRTGDYTGELFF. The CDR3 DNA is TGTGCCAGCAGCTCCCGGACAGGGGACTACACCGGGGAGCTGTTTTTT.

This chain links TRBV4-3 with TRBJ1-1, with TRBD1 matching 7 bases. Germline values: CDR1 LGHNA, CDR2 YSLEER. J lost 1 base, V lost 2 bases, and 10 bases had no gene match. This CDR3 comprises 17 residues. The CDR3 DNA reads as TGCGCCAGCAGCCAACCTTCGGACAGGTTGGGGAACACTGAAGCTTTCTTT. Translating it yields CASSQPSDRLGNTEAFF.

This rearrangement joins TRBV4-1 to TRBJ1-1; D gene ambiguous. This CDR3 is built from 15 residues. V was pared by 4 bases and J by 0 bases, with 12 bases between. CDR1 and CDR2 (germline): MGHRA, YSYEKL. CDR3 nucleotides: TGCGCCAGCAGCCCCACACAGACTCTGAACACTGAAGCTTTCTTT. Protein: CASSPTQTLNTEAFF.

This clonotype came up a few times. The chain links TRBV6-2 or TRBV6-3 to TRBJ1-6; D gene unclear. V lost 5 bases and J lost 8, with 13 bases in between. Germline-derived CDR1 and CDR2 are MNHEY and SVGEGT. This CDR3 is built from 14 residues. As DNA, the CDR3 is TGTGCCAGCAGTATTTCAGTCCGCCATTCACCCCTCCACTTT. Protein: CASSISVRHSPLHF.

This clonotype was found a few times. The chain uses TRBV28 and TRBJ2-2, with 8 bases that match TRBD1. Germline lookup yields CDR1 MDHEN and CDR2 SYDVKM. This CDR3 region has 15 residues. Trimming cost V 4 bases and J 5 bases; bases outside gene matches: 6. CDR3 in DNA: TGTGCCAGCAGTTGGACAGGGTTTATGACCGGGGAGCTGTTTTTT. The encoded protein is CASSWTGFMTGELFF.

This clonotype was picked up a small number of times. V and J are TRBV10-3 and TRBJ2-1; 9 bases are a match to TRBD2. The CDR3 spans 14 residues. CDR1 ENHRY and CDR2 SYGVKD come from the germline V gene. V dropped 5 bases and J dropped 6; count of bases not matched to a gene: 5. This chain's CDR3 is CAISPSGAGNEQFF. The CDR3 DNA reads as TGTGCCATCAGTCCTAGCGGGGCGGGCAATGAGCAGTTCTTC.

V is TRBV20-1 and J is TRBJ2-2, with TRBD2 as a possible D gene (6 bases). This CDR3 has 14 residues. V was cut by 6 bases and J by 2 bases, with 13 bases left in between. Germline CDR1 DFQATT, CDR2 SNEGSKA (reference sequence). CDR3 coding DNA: TGCAGTGCACGGGACTGGGACAACACCGGGGAGCTGTTTTTT. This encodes CSARDWDNTGELFF.

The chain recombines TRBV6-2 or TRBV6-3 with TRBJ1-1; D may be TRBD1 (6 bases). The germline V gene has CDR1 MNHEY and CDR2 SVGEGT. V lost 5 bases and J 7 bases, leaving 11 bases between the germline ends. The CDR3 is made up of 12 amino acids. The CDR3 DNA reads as TGTGCCAGCAGTACTACAGGGCGTGAAGCTTTCTTT. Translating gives CASSTTGREAFF.

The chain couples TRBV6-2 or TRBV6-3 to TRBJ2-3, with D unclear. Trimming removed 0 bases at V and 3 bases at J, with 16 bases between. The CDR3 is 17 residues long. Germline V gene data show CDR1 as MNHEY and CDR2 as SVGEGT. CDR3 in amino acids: CASSYSPDRFGTDTQYF. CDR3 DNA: TGTGCCAGCAGTTACTCGCCCGACCGGTTTGGGACAGATACGCAGTATTTT.

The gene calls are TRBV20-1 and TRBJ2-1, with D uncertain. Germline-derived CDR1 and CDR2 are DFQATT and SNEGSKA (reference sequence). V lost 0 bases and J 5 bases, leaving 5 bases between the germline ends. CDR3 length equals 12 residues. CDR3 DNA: TGCAGTGCTAGAGATCTTGACAATGAGCAGTTCTTC. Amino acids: CSARDLDNEQFF.

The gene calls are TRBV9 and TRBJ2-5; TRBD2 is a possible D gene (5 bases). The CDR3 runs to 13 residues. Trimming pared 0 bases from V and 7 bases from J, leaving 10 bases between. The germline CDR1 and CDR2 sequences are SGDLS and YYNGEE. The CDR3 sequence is CASSVVEDRTQYF. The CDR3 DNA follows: TGTGCCAGCAGCGTAGTGGAGGATAGGACCCAGTACTTC. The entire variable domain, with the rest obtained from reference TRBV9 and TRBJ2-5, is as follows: DSGVTQTPKHLITATGQRVTLRCSPRSGDLSVYWYQQSLDQGLQFLIQYYNGEERAKGNILERFSAQQFPDLHSELNLSSLELGDSALYFCASSVVEDRTQYFGPGTRLLVL.

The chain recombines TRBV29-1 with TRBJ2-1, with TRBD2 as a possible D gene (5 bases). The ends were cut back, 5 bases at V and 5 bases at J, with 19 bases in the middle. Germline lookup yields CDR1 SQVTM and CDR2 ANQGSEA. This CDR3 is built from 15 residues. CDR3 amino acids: CSVPLASSRHNEQFF. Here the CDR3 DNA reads TGCAGCGTTCCCCTAGCATCATCGCGTCACAATGAGCAGTTCTTC.

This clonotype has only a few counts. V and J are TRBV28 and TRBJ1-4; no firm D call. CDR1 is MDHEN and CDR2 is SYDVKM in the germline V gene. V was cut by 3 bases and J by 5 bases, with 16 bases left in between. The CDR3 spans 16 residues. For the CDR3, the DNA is TGTGCCAGCAGTTTGGCCGGCGTCCCTGCGAATGAAAAACTGTTTTTT. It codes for CASSLAGVPANEKLFF.

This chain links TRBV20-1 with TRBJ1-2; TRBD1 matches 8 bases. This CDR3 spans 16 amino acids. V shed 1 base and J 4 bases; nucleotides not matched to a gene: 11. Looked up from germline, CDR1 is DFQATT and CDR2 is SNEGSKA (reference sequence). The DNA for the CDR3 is TGCAGTGCTAGAGTTTCTAAGCAGGGGGCACCCTATGGCTACACCTTC. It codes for CSARVSKQGAPYGYTF.

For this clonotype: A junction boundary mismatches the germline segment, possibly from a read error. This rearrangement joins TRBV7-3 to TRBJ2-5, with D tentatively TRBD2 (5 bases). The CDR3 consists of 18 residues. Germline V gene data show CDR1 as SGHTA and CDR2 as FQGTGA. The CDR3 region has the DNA TGTGCCTGCAGCCGTGAATTGGAGGACCGAGGCCACCAAGAGACCCAGTACTTC. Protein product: CACSRELEDRGHQETQYF.